This T cell receptor beta chain was retrieved from a study of T cells in Graves' hyperthyroidism and ophthalmopathy. Study observations and caveats: In the blood, most expanded thyroid clonotypes above 0.001 appeared as well.

TCR beta CDR3 sequences were amplified from RNA transcripts. The HTBI primer set drove a first-round RT-PCR of the TCR CDR3. TCRdb reprocessed the multiplex PCR reads via MiXCR and lists one record per CDR3 protein. The repertoire holds 300,000 to 400,000 distinct CDR3 sequences, around 15% seen once, with around 19% in the top ten. The CDR3 totals 11 residues. Trimming shortened V by 6 bases and J by 5 bases, and 6 bases separated the two germline ends. CDR1 and CDR2 from the germline V gene are MNHNS and SASEGT. This clonotype was seen at least ten times. Its cognate antigen is unknown. The sequence was collected from a young woman with Graves' ophthalmopathy. The genes are TRBV6-1 and TRBJ2-3; D uncertain. Sequenced input: blood. The CDR3 loop reads CASRLGDTQYF. CDR3 coding DNA: TGTGCCAGCAGACTTGGAGATACGCAGTATTTT.